The clone carrying this TCR beta chain was detected only a few times. Its cognate antigen is unknown. The CDR3 totals 15 residues. Germline V gives CDR1 MGHRA, CDR2 YSYEKL. After removal of 4 bases from V and 8 bases from J, the junction contained 10 bases not matched to a gene. These data are taken from a study of beta chain features in type 1 diabetes. Study-level findings and limits: Shortening that was moderate but significant affected the TCRB CDR3s of Type 1 diabetes patients in all four CD4+ subsets. Naive, central memory and Treg TCRB repertoires appeared more alike in patients than in healthy donors.

Every bit of the isolated RNA underwent reverse transcription, so sequencing read expressed TCRB transcripts. Assay: immunoSEQ multiplex PCR; the TCRdb copy retains only in-frame clones and omits some. Altogether roughly 150,000 clones are present, 8% to 9.5% being singletons, with the ten largest covering approximately 0.56%. Sorting gave populations that all exceeded 98% purity. This receptor was identified in a woman under 30 with type 1 diabetes. V gene TRBV4-1 combines with J gene TRBJ1-2, with 10 bases fitting TRBD1. The sample consisted of central memory CD4+ T cells from blood. As DNA, the CDR3 is TGCGCCAGCAGCCTGTGGGGACAGGGGTCGACGGGCTACACCTTC. Amino acid sequence: CASSLWGQGSTGYTF.